The rows below give T cell receptor beta chains drawn from one sample of a study of blood T cell repertoires in COVID-19. Measured with immunoSEQ multiplex PCR; TCRdb has only the in-frame clones, and not every one. The sample comprises under 80,000 clones, 80% to 90% of which are singletons, and 4.4% rests with the top ten. The sample was peripheral blood. These receptor sequences come from a man between 45 and 60 years old with active COVID-19. CDR3s include the opening cysteine and the closing phenylalanine or tryptophan. D genes are given only for firm matches. Size values are once, few and many counts, or a class for expanded clones, and some rows have none.

j_call,cdr3_length,d_call,clone_size,v_call,cdr3_aa,cdr3_nt
TRBJ2-7,13,.,.,TRBV7-9,CASSLDLYYEQYF,TGTGCCAGCAGCTTAGATCTTTACTACGAGCAGTACTTC
TRBJ2-7,15,.,.,TRBV18,CASSPGLQGTSEQYF,TGTGCCAGCTCACCAGGGCTGCAGGGCACCTCCGAGCAGTACTTC
TRBJ2-3,15,.,.,TRBV7-3,CASSLFPGSTDTQYF,TGTGCCAGCAGCTTATTTCCCGGGAGCACAGATACGCAGTATTTT
TRBJ2-1,16,.,.,TRBV6-5,CASSSQGPLSYNEQFF,TGTGCCAGCAGTTCACAGGGACCACTCTCCTACAATGAGCAGTTCTTC
TRBJ1-5,9,.,once,TRBV4-1,CASSQKRVF,TGCGCCAGCAGCCAGAAACGGGTTTTT
TRBJ1-2,15,TRBD1,.,TRBV18,CASSPRGQGNYGYTF,TGTGCCAGCTCACCACGCGGACAGGGAAACTATGGCTACACCTTC
TRBJ2-5,16,TRBD1,.,TRBV4-3,CASSQRADRYQETQYF,TGCGCCAGCAGCCAACGCGCGGACAGGTACCAAGAGACCCAGTACTTC
TRBJ2-3,13,.,.,TRBV14,CASSRSVTDTQYF,TGTGCCAGCAGCCGGAGCGTCACAGATACGCAGTATTTT
TRBJ1-2,13,.,many,TRBV6-6,CASSLWPGNGYTF,TGTGCCAGCAGTCTATGGCCGGGGAATGGCTACACCTTC
TRBJ1-1,16,.,once,TRBV7-9,CASSLPAPGMRTEAFF,TGTGCCAGCAGCCTTCCCGCCCCAGGGATGCGCACTGAAGCTTTCTTT
TRBJ2-1,15,.,.,TRBV7-3,CASSLSSGPSHEQFF,TGTGCCAGCAGCTTAAGTAGCGGACCTTCCCATGAGCAGTTCTTC
TRBJ2-1,11,TRBD2,.,TRBV12-3/TRBV12-4,CASGWRGGQFF,TGTGCCAGCGGATGGCGGGGGGGCCAGTTCTTC
TRBJ2-1,14,TRBD1,few,TRBV3-1/TRBV3-2,CASSQENRGNEQFF,TGTGCCAGCAGCCAAGAGAACAGGGGGAATGAGCAGTTCTTC
TRBJ2-7,17,.,.,TRBV6-2/TRBV6-3,CASSTQNRAHRGYEQYF,TGTGCCAGCAGTACGCAAAACAGGGCCCATCGCGGCTACGAGCAGTACTTC
TRBJ2-3,15,TRBD2,.,TRBV6-2/TRBV6-3,CASSLAGGLTDTQYF,TGTGCCAGCAGCCTAGCGGGAGGATTGACAGATACGCAGTATTTT
TRBJ2-7,13,.,.,TRBV6-6,CASSFTGAYEQYF,TGTGCCAGCAGTTTCACCGGGGCCTACGAGCAGTACTTC
TRBJ2-7,15,TRBD2,.,TRBV6-2/TRBV6-3,CASSPLAGHPYEQYF,TGTGCCAGCAGTCCACTAGCGGGGCACCCTTACGAGCAGTACTTC
TRBJ2-2,15,TRBD2,.,TRBV6-4,CASSELAGDTGELFF,TGTGCCAGCAGTGAACTAGCGGGAGACACCGGGGAGCTGTTTTTT
TRBJ2-6,15,TRBD1,.,TRBV13,CASRIQGTGANVLTF,TGTGCCAGCAGGATACAGGGGACTGGGGCCAACGTCCTGACTTTC
TRBJ2-3,16,TRBD2,.,TRBV11-2,CASSTTSGGARDTQYF,TGTGCCAGCAGCACGACTAGCGGGGGGGCGAGAGATACGCAGTATTTT
TRBJ1-1,13,TRBD1,once,TRBV5-1,CASSWDRGTEAFF,TGCGCCAGCAGCTGGGACAGGGGCACTGAAGCTTTCTTT
TRBJ2-7,16,TRBD1,.,TRBV16,CASSKNRDSSSYEQYF,TGTGCCAGCAGCAAAAACAGGGACAGCAGCTCCTACGAGCAGTACTTC
TRBJ1-1,15,.,.,TRBV29-1,CSVGEARVRGAEAFF,TGCAGCGTTGGAGAAGCCCGGGTCAGAGGTGCTGAAGCTTTCTTT
TRBJ2-1,14,.,.,TRBV28,CASSLPSSYNEQFF,TGTGCCAGCAGTTTACCCTCCTCCTACAATGAGCAGTTCTTC
TRBJ2-1,14,TRBD2,.,TRBV9,CASSERAGYNEQFF,TGTGCCAGCAGCGAGAGAGCGGGATACAATGAGCAGTTCTTC
TRBJ1-2,15,TRBD1,.,TRBV7-6,CASSLAAGGFGGYTF,TGTGCCAGCAGCTTAGCGGCAGGGGGCTTCGGTGGCTACACCTTC
TRBJ2-1,16,TRBD2,once,TRBV7-8,CASSLFTGLGYYEQFF,TGTGCCAGCAGCTTATTCACTGGACTAGGCTATTATGAGCAGTTCTTC
TRBJ1-2,16,.,.,TRBV11-2,CASSPYGGGPDYGYTF,TGTGCCAGCAGCCCCTATGGGGGGGGGCCGGACTATGGCTACACCTTC
TRBJ2-1,15,TRBD2,.,TRBV5-4,CASSYTSGGIYEQFF,TGTGCCAGCAGCTACACTAGCGGGGGTATCTATGAGCAGTTCTTC
TRBJ2-7,12,TRBD1,.,TRBV29-1,CSVTGTGDEQYF,TGCAGCGTTACCGGGACAGGGGACGAGCAGTACTTC
TRBJ1-1,14,.,.,TRBV18,CASSPGSLGTEAFF,TGTGCCAGCTCTCCCGGGAGCCTAGGGACTGAAGCTTTCTTT
TRBJ2-7,15,TRBD2,once,TRBV28,CASRETSGASYEQYF,TGTGCCAGCAGAGAGACTAGCGGAGCTTCCTACGAGCAGTACTTC
TRBJ2-3,16,.,medium-sized,TRBV28,CASSLRRRASTDTQYF,TGTGCCAGCAGTTTGAGGCGACGTGCTAGCACAGATACGCAGTATTTT
TRBJ2-1,14,.,.,TRBV10-3,CASQPGLRTNEQFF,TGTGCCAGCCAACCGGGACTTAGGACAAATGAGCAGTTCTTC
TRBJ2-1,15,.,.,TRBV11-3,CASSLDLLGAGEQFF,TGTGCCAGCAGCTTAGATCTATTGGGGGCGGGTGAGCAGTTCTTC
TRBJ2-1,13,TRBD1,.,TRBV29-1,CSVVRTGSNEQFF,TGCAGCGTTGTCCGGACAGGGTCAAATGAGCAGTTCTTC
TRBJ2-2,14,.,.,TRBV15,CATSRDLITGELFF,TGTGCCACGAGCCGGGACTTAATCACCGGGGAGCTGTTTTTT
TRBJ1-1,13,.,.,TRBV19,CASRAGLETEAFF,TGTGCCAGTAGGGCAGGGCTTGAGACTGAAGCTTTCTTT
TRBJ1-6,13,.,few,TRBV5-4,CASSLAGNSPLHF,TGTGCCAGCAGCTTGGCGGGAAATTCACCCCTCCACTTT